This record concerns one T cell receptor beta chain sequence. V was clipped by 3 bases and J by 3 bases, with 11 bases between them. Germline assignment: CDR1 GTSNPN and CDR2 SVGIG (reference sequence). The CDR3 contains 13 residues. This entry comes from a study of blood T cell repertoires in COVID-19. Study at large: Both acute and convalescent COVID-19 samples were obtained from the United States, Italy and Spain. Sources were T cells, B-cell-depleted T cells, or PBMCs; the material itself was cDNA or gDNA.

Some clones are missing from TCRdb's copy, which holds only in-frame ones; the method was immunoSEQ multiplex PCR. The sample shows 250,000 to 350,000 clones, roughly 90% of them seen only once. A Seattle source enrolled patients during active infection and followed them longitudinally. The source is a woman aged 30 to 39 with COVID-19, enrolled during active disease. Sequencing was done on a sample of peripheral blood. The V gene is TRBV30, the J gene TRBJ1-1, with D hard to call. CDR3 amino acids: CAWRAALYTEAFF. As DNA, the CDR3 is TGTGCCTGGAGGGCGGCCCTCTACACTGAAGCTTTCTTT.